This T cell receptor beta chain is from a study of cytomegalovirus exposure and HLA in healthy donors. Study results and limitations: In terms of immune exposure information, only CMV serostatus was available.

The CDR3 sequence is 11 residues long. Germline CDR1 reads SGHRS; CDR2 reads YFSETQ. The PCR contained 60 Vbeta and 13 Jbeta primers. Sequencing used immunoSEQ multiplex PCR; TCRdb keeps in-frame clones, though not all of them. The table has 60,000 to 70,000 clones, about 80% seen once. To note about this clone: Antigen specificity is unknown. One end of the junction is discordant with germline, which a read error may explain.

Source material: PBMCs. The clonotype comes from a woman in her thirties in good health and CMV-seronegative. The rearrangement joins TRBV5-1 to TRBJ2-1; TRBD1 might be the D (6 bases). CDR3 bases: TGCGCCAGCAGCTTGGGGGACATAGGGATCTTC. Residues: CASSLGDIGIF.